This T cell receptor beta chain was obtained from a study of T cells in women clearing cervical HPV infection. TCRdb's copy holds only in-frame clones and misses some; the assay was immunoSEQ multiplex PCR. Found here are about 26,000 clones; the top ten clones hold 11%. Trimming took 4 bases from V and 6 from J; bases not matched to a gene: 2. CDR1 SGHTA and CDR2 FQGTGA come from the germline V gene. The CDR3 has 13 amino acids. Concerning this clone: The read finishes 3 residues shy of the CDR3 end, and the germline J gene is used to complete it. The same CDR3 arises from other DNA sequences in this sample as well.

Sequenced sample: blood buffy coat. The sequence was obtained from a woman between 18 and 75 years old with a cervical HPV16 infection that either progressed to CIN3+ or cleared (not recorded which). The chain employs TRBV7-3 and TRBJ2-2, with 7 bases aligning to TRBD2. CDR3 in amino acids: CASSYRGAGELFF. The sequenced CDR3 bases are TGTGCCAGCAGCTACCGGGGGGCCGGGGAG.